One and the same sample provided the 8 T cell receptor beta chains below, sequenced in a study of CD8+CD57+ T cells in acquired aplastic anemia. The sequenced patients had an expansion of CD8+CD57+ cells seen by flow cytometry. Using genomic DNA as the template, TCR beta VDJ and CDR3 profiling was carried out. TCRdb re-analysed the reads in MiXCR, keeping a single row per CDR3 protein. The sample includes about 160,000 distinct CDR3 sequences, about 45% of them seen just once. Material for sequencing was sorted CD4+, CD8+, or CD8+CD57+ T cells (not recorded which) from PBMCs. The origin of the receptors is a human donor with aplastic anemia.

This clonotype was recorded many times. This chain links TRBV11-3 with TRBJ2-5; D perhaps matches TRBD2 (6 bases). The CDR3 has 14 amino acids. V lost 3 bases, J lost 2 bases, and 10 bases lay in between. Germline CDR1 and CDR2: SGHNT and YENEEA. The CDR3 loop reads CASSLRGIQETQYF. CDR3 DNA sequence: TGTGCCAGCAGCTTGCGGGGTATACAAGAGACCCAGTACTTC.

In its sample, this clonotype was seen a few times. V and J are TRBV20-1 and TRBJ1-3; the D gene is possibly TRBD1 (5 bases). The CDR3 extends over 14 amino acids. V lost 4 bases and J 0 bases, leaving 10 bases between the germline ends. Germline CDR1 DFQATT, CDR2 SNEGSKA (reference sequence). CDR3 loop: CSATPTVSGNTIYF. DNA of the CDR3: TGCAGTGCTACTCCGACAGTCTCTGGAAACACCATATATTTT.

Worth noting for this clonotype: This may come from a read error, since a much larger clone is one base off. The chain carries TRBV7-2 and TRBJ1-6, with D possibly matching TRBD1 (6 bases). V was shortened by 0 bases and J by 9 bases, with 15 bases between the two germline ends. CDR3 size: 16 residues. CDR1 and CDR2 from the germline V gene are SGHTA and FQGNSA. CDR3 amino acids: CASSLAGHGGSSPLHF. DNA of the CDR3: TGTGCCAGCAGCTTAGCGGGACACGGTGGAAGTTCACCCCTCCACTTT. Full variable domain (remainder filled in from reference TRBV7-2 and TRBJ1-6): GAGVSQSPSNKVTEKGKDVELRCDPISGHTALYWYRQSLGQGLEFLIYFQGNSAPDKSGLPSDRFSAERTGGSVSTLTIQRTQQEDSAVYLCASSLAGHGGSSPLHFGNGTRLTVT.

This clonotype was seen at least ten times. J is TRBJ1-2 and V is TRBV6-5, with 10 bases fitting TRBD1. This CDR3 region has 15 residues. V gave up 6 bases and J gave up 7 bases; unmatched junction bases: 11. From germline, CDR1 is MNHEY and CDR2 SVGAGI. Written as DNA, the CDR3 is TGTGCCAGCAGAACTCGACAGGGGGCGACAGGTGGCTACACCTTC. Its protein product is CASRTRQGATGGYTF.

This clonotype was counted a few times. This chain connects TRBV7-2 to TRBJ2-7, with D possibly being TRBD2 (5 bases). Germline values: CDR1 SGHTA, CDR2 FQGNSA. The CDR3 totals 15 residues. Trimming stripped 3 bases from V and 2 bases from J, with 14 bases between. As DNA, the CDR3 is TGTGCCAGCAGCTTTGGTACGGACGGGACCTACGAGCAGTACTTC. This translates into CASSFGTDGTYEQYF.

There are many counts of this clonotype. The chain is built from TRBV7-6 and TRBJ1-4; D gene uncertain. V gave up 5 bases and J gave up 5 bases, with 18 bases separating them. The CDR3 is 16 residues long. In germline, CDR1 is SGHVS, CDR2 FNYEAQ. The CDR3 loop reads CASSPTALGGNEKLFF. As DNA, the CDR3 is TGTGCCAGCAGCCCCACGGCCCTGGGAGGCAATGAAAAACTGTTTTTT.

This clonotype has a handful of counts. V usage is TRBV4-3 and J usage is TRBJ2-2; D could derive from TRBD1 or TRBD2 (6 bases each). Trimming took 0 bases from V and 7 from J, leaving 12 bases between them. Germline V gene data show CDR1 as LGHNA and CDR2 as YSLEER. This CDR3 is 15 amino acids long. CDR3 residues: CASSQDPRGVGELFF. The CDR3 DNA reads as TGCGCCAGCAGCCAAGATCCTAGGGGGGTCGGGGAGCTGTTTTTT.

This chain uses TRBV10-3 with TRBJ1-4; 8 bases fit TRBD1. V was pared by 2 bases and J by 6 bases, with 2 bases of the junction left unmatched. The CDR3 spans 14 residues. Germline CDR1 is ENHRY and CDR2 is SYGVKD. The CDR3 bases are TGTGCCATCAGTGAGACAGGGGGACATGAAAAACTGTTTTTT. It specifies CAISETGGHEKLFF.